This T cell receptor beta chain derives from a study of tumor and adjacent non-tumor tissue in lung cancer. Germline assignment: CDR1 GTSNPN and CDR2 SVGIG (reference sequence). The CDR3 is 14 residues long. The V end was cut by 3 bases, the J end by 2 bases, with 14 bases between. TCRbeta libraries were built with three rounds of nested PCR, modified from ARM-PCR. TCRdb analysed the multiplex PCR reads with MiXCR anew, one entry per CDR3 protein. Among 98,000 or so distinct CDR3 sequences listed, more than 80% were seen once. This sample's RNA came from whole unsorted tissue. More than 3 cm separated this lung sample from the edge of the tumor. With respect to this clonotype: With a much larger clone just one base away, this may be a read error.

The chain is built from TRBV30 and TRBJ2-7, with a possible D match to TRBD1 (5 bases). The origin of this receptor is a man in his 60s with small cell lung cancer. The sequencing sample was made of distant non-tumor lung tissue. The CDR3 bases are TGTGCCTGGAGACTAAGGACATCTACCTACGAGCAGTACTTC. This codes for CAWRLRTSTYEQYF.